This record covers a single T cell receptor (beta chain). Antigen: not known. This CDR3 is 14 amino acids long. Germline lookup yields CDR1 KGHSH and CDR2 LQKENI. V dropped 5 bases and J dropped 6; count of bases not matched to a gene: 6. This specimen comes from a study of shared clonotypes between healthy human individuals. Overall study findings and caveats: Expectations were that clonotype sharing among donors would be affected by sequencing depth.

Here immunoSEQ multiplex PCR was the method, and the copy in TCRdb shows in-frame clones only, minus some. The data contain hundreds of thousands of clones, around 78% of them singletons. Donation came from healthy HIV-negative adults that had no recent acute infections or vaccinations. Everyone who donated was a Caucasian adult who lived in Nashville, Tennessee. Memory CD4+ cells were the fraction left after CD45RA+ naive selection. Source material: memory CD4+ T cells sorted from blood. Described subset: CD45RA-negative fraction. V usage is TRBV18 and J usage is TRBJ1-1; TRBD1 agrees at 10 bases. The TCR sequence derives from a woman aged 25 to 45 in good health. The DNA for the CDR3 is TGTGCCAGCTCATCGACAGGGGGCGTCGCTGAAGCTTTCTTT. This sequence encodes CASSSTGGVAEAFF.